This is a list of T cell receptor beta chains from one sample in a study of T cells in Graves' hyperthyroidism and ophthalmopathy. Each CDR3 protein is one row after TCRdb ran MiXCR on the multiplex PCR reads. The table lists 450,000 to 650,000 distinct CDR3 sequences, approximately 15% of them singletons, with about 7% in the top ten. What was sequenced was blood. Receptors originate from a woman aged 18-30 years with Graves' ophthalmopathy. CDR3s include the opening cysteine and the closing phenylalanine or tryptophan. A D gene is named only where the DNA matches it firmly. Rows may omit the clone size; those that give it use once, few, many or a size class.

len,j_gene,v_gene,d_gene,abundance,CDR3aa,CDR3nt
14,TRBJ1-6,TRBV7-9,-,few,CASSTDTYNSPLHF,TGTGCCAGCAGCACGGACACGTATAATTCACCCCTCCACTTT
13,TRBJ1-2,TRBV3-1,-,many,CASSPTETYGYTF,TGTGCCAGCAGCCCGACAGAGACCTATGGCTACACCTTC
13,TRBJ2-1,TRBV6-2/TRBV6-3,-,many,CATLGYGRHEQFF,TGTGCCACCCTAGGGTACGGGAGACATGAGCAGTTCTTC
14,TRBJ1-1,TRBV12-3/TRBV12-4,-,few,CASSFVRRHSEAFF,TGTGCCAGCAGTTTTGTCCGAAGACATTCTGAAGCTTTCTTT
12,TRBJ1-3,TRBV5-1,-,many,CASSDGGDTIYF,TGCGCCAGCAGCGATGGCGGGGACACCATATATTTT
13,TRBJ2-7,TRBV20-1,TRBD2,-,CSGMTSGIYEQYF,TGCAGTGGGATGACTAGCGGGATCTACGAGCAGTACTTC
17,TRBJ2-3,TRBV29-1,-,-,CSADRRIGGGPTDTQYF,TGCAGCGCCGACAGGAGGATTGGGGGAGGGCCGACAGATACGCAGTATTTT
13,TRBJ2-2,TRBV20-1,-,few,CSGVIPNTGELFF,TGCAGTGGCGTGATTCCGAACACCGGGGAGCTGTTTTTT
15,TRBJ1-1,TRBV6-1,TRBD1,many,CASSYVRGLNTEAFF,TGTGCCAGCAGTTACGTCAGGGGGCTGAACACTGAAGCTTTCTTT
15,TRBJ2-1,TRBV7-3,-,many,CASSLIGSSYNEQFF,TGTGCCAGCAGCTTAATTGGGAGCTCCTACAATGAGCAGTTCTTC
15,TRBJ2-1,TRBV11-3,-,-,CASSLPWGGTNEQFF,TGTGCCAGCAGCCTTCCCTGGGGGGGCACCAATGAGCAGTTCTTC
15,TRBJ2-5,TRBV20-1,-,-,CSPLRGGSMQETQYF,TGCAGCCCCCTAAGAGGGGGGTCGATGCAAGAGACCCAGTACTTC
15,TRBJ2-3,TRBV12-3/TRBV12-4,TRBD2,once,CASSPAGPSTDTQYF,TGTGCCAGCAGTCCAGCGGGACCGAGCACAGATACGCAGTATTTT
13,TRBJ1-2,TRBV24-1,-,many,CATSDSSEPGYTF,TGTGCCACCAGTGATTCGTCAGAACCTGGCTACACCTTC
18,TRBJ1-5,TRBV4-1,-,few,CASSQSKWAPYSNQPQHF,TGCGCCAGCAGCCAAAGTAAGTGGGCGCCTTATAGCAATCAGCCCCAGCATTTT
18,TRBJ2-1,TRBV27,TRBD2,many,CASSSTGTSGPTYNEQFF,TGTGCCAGCAGTTCGACCGGGACTAGCGGGCCCACCTACAATGAGCAGTTCTTC
18,TRBJ2-7,TRBV19,TRBD1,many,CASRALGQGNVGPYEQYF,TGTGCCAGTAGAGCACTGGGACAGGGGAATGTAGGGCCCTACGAGCAGTACTTC